This TCR beta chain was observed in a study of shared clonotypes between healthy human individuals. Between the trimmed V and J ends, which lost 10 bases and 4 bases, there was a span of 15 bases. The CDR3 extends over 13 amino acids. Germline V gives CDR1 KGHSH, CDR2 LQKENI. CD4+ cells were split into CD45RA+ naive and CD45RA-negative memory subsets. The method was immunoSEQ multiplex PCR; TCRdb's version includes in-frame clones alone and lacks a portion of them. The sample carries over a million clones, about 96% recorded once. The clonotype was recovered from a man aged 25 to 40 in good health. The specimen was naive CD4+ T cells sorted from blood. The subset here: CD45RA+ positively selected. The V and J genes are TRBV18 and TRBJ2-3, with D uncertain. The CDR3 nucleotides read TGTGCCATCTCGGTATCGCAGTCAGATACGCAGTATTTT. This codes for CAISVSQSDTQYF.